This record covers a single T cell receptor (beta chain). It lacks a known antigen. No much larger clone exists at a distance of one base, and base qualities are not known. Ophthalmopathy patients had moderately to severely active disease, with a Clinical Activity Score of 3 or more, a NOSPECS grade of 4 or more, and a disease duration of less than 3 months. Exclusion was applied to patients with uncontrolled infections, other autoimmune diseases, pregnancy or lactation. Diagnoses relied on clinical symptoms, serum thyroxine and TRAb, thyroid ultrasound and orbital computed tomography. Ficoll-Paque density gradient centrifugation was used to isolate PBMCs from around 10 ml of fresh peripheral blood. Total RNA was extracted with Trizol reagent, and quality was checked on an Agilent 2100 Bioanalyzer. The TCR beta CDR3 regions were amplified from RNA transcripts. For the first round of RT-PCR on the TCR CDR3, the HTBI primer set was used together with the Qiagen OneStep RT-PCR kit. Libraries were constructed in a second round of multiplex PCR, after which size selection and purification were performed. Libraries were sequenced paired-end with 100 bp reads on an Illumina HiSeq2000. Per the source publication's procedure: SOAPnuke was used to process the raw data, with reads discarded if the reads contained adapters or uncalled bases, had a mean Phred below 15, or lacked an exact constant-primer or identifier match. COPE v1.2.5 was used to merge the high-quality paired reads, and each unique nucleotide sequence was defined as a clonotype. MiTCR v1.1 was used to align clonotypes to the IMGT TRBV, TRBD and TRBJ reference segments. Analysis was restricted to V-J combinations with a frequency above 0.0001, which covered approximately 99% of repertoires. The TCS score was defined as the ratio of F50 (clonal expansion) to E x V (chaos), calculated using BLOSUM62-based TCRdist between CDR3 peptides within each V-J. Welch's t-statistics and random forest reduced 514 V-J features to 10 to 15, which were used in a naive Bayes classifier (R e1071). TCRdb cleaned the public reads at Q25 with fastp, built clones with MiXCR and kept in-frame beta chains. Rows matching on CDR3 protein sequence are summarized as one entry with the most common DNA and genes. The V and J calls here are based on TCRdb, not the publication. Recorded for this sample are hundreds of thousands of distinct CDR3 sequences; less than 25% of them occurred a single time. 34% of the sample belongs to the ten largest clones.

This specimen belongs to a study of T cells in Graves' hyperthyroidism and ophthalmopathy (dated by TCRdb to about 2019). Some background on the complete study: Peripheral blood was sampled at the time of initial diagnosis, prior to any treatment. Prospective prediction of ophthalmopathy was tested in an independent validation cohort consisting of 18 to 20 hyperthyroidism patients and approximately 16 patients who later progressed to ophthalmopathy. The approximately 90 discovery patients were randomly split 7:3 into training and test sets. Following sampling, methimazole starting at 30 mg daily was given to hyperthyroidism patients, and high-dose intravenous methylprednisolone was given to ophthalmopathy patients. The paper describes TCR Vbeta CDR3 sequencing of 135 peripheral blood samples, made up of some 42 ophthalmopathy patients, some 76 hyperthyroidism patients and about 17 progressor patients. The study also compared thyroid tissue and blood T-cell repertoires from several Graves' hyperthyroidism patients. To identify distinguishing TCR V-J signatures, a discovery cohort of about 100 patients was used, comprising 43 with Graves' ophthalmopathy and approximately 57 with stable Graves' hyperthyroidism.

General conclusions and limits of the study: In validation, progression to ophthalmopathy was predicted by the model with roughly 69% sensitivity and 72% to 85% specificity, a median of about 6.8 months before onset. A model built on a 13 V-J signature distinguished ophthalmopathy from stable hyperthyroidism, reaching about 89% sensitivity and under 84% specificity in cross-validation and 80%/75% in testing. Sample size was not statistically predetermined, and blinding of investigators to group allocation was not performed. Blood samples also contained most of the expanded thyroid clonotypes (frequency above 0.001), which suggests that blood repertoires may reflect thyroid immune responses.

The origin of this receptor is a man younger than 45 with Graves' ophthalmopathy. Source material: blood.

The CDR3 has the sequence CASSPEQGFQPQHF. The DNA sequence is as follows: TGTGCCAGCAGCCCGGAGCAGGGCTTTCAGCCCCAGCATTTT. The chain links TRBV6-1 with TRBJ1-5; a tentative D match to TRBD1 spans 5 bases. CDR1 and CDR2, looked up from the germline V gene, are MNHNS and SASEGT. The V and J ends are trimmed by 6 bases and 6 bases, leaving 15 bases between them. Reading from cysteine to phenylalanine, the CDR3 counts 14 amino acids. Only the CDR3 region is kept as DNA, spanning 42 bases read in frame from base 1.